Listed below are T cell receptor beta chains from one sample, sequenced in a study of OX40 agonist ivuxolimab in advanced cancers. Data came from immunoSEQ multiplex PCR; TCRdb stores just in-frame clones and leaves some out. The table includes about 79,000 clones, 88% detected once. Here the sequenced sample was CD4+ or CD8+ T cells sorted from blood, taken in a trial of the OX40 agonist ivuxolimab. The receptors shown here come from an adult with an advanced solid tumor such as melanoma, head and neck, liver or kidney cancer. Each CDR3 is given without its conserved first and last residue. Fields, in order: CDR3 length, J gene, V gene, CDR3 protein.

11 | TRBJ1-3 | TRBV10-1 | ARGCFSGNTIY
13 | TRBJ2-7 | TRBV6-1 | ASSELGGRENEQY
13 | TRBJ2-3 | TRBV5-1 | ASSRDNQVTDTQY
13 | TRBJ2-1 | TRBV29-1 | SVDSPGGSYNEQF
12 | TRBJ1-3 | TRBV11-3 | ASSQTGGGNTIY
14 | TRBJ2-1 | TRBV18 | ASSPPGLAEYNEQF
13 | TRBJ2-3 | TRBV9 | ASSPGGSGIDTQY
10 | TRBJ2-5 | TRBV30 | AWDRGQETQY
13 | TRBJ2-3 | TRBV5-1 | ASSPVPGSTDTQY
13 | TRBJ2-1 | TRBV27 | ASSSQGPSYNEQF
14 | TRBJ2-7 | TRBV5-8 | ASGYPGQGAIYEQY
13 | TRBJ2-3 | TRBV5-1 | ASSLALAEGGTQY
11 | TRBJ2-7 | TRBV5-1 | ASSLGPGREQY
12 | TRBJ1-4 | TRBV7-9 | ASSFVAGEEKLF
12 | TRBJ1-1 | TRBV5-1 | ASSLGSGNTEAF
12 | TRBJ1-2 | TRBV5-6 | ASSLFRDNYGYT
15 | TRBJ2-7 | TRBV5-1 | ASSLEVGDYRSYEQY
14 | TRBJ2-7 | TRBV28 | ASRFYDSRGGYEQY
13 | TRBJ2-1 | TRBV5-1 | ASRPTSFSYNEQF
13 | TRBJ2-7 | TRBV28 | ASSLEGRSSYEQY
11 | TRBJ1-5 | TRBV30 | AWSFEGNQPQH
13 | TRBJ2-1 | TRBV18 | ASSPPQSTYGEQF
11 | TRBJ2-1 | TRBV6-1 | ASSEPLGNEQF
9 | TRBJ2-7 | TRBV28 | ASRASYEQY
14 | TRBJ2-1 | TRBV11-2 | ASSLNRDYYFNEQF
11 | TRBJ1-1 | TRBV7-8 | ASSLSRNTEAF
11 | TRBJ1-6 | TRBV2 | ASSRGEGSPLH
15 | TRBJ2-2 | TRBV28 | ASRPWTGAGMAGELF
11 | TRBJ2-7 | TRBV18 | ARSPGAGHEQY
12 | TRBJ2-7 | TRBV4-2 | ASSQGGGQYEQY
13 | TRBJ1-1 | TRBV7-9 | ASSFIPGQGTEAF